This T cell receptor beta chain was captured in a study of T cells in Graves' hyperthyroidism and ophthalmopathy. Findings and limits, study-wide: The blood repertoire included most of the expanded thyroid clonotypes above 0.001. A model built on 13 V-J features separated ophthalmopathy from stable hyperthyroidism.

The junction had 6 bases not matched to a gene; V was cut back by 8 bases and J by 4 bases. The CDR3 sequence is 13 residues long. Stable Graves' hyperthyroidism denoted no ophthalmopathy progression over 18 months. RNA transcripts served as the template for amplifying TCR beta CDR3 regions. An initial round of RT-PCR targeting the TCR CDR3 relied on the HTBI primer set. MiXCR, applied by TCRdb to the multiplex PCR reads, yields one record per CDR3 protein. The profile shows about 840,000 distinct CDR3 sequences, around 39% of them singletons. Notes on this clonotype: Its matching antigen is unknown.

The sample was blood. This chain joins TRBV12-3 or TRBV12-4 and TRBJ2-7; TRBD2 matches at 9 bases. The TCR was taken from a man aged 18 to 30 with Graves' hyperthyroidism. The CDR3 coding sequence is TGTGCCAGCTCGGGACTAGCTGAATACGAGCAGTACTTC. Translated: CASSGLAEYEQYF.